Each of the 10 T cell receptor beta chains below was sequenced from the same sample in a study of T cells after yellow fever vaccination. MiXCR was run by TCRdb on the 5' RACE reads, yielding one entry per CDR3 protein. The sample lists around 250,000 distinct CDR3 sequences, 5.2% occurring once. This material consisted of CD4+ T cells sorted from PBMCs, taken on the day of the yellow fever booster vaccination. These receptors originate from a man aged 18 to 30 who received the YFV17D yellow fever vaccine.

The chain employs TRBV6-6 and TRBJ2-4; the D is unclear. CDR3 length: 15 residues. Germline V CDR1 and CDR2: MNHNY, SVGAGI (reference sequence). The V end was cut by 0 bases, the J end by 3 bases, with 9 bases between. Here the CDR3 reads CASSYSLSGKNIQYF. In DNA form, the CDR3 reads TGTGCCAGCAGTTACTCGCTAAGTGGCAAAAACATTCAGTACTTC.

This clonotype occurred a few times. The chain uses TRBV29-1 and TRBJ2-3, with 13 positions matching TRBD2. The CDR3 has 13 residues. V lost 7 bases to trimming and J lost 6 bases; unmatched junction nucleotides: 4. Germline assignment: CDR1 SQVTM and CDR2 ANQGSEA. The CDR3 nucleotides read TGCAGCGGACTAGCGGGGGGACCGGATACGCAGTATTTT. Translated, it gives CSGLAGGPDTQYF.

The chain links TRBV7-9 to TRBJ2-7; 9 nucleotides match TRBD2. V lost 4 bases and J lost 9; bases outside the gene matches: 7. CDR3 length: 13 residues. Germline V gene sequence: CDR1 SEHNR, CDR2 FQNEAQ (reference sequence). This CDR3 reads CASSSGTSSWQYF. The CDR3 DNA reads as TGTGCCAGCAGCTCCGGGACTAGCTCTTGGCAGTACTTC.

This clonotype was seen repeatedly, ten times or more. The chain is built from TRBV4-2 and TRBJ2-7; 10 positions agree with TRBD1. CDR3 length: 14 amino acids. Germline values: CDR1 LGHNA, CDR2 YNFKEQ. With 1 base clipped from V and 5 bases from J, the junction kept 2 bases outside the gene matches. The CDR3 region is CASSQAGQGNEQYF. The CDR3 nucleotides are TGTGCCAGCAGCCAAGCGGGACAGGGGAACGAGCAGTACTTC.

This clonotype has a handful of counts. The chain joins TRBV6-5 to TRBJ1-1; 9 nucleotides agree with TRBD1. From germline, CDR1 is MNHEY and CDR2 SVGAGI. V shed 2 bases and J 5 bases; nucleotides not matched to a gene: 9. This CDR3 has 16 residues. DNA of the CDR3: TGTGCCAGCAGTTACGGAACAGGGGGCCGGGAGACTGAAGCTTTCTTT. This gives the protein CASSYGTGGRETEAFF.

The V call is TRBV30, the J call TRBJ1-1; no clear D gene. This CDR3 spans 13 amino acids. Germline assignment: CDR1 GTSNPN and CDR2 SVGIG (reference sequence). With 5 bases removed from V and 3 bases from J, the gap between germline ends came to 13 bases. The CDR3 region is CAWVRGRDTEAFF. CDR3 bases: TGTGCCTGGGTGCGGGGAAGGGACACTGAAGCTTTCTTT.

The table lists this clonotype with many counts. The V and J genes are TRBV7-9 and TRBJ2-3; D may be TRBD1 or TRBD2 (5 bases each). The CDR3 sequence is 15 residues long. V was pared by 5 bases and J by 6 bases, with 18 bases between. Looked up from germline, CDR1 is SEHNR and CDR2 is FQNEAQ (reference sequence). Here the CDR3 reads CASSDRGKGTDTQYF. CDR3 nucleotide sequence: TGTGCCAGCAGCGATCGAGGCAAGGGGACGGATACGCAGTATTTT.

The chain recombines TRBV4-2 with TRBJ2-3; D is uncertain. Germline values: CDR1 LGHNA, CDR2 YNFKEQ. The CDR3 is 16 amino acids. Deletions cut 0 bases from V and 7 bases from J, with 17 bases between. The CDR3 coding sequence is TGTGCCAGCAGCCAAGAAGCGAGACGGATCATATATACGCAGTATTTT. It is translated as CASSQEARRIIYTQYF.

This clonotype was found a few times. V is TRBV29-1 and J is TRBJ2-5; D uncertain. The CDR3 runs 12 residues. Germline V gives CDR1 SQVTM, CDR2 ANQGSEA. V lost 4 bases and J lost 1, with 7 bases in between. In DNA, the CDR3 is TGCAGCGTTGTCCACAGCCAAGAGACCCAGTACTTC. Translating gives CSVVHSQETQYF.

The chain joins TRBV5-1 to TRBJ2-7; the match to TRBD2 covers 9 bases. The germline V gene encodes CDR1 SGHRS and CDR2 YFSETQ. CDR3 length equals 16 residues. V lost 0 bases to trimming and J lost 1 base; unmatched junction nucleotides: 5. CDR3 sequence reads: CASSLAGGGASYEQYF. The CDR3 DNA sequence: TGCGCCAGCAGCTTGGCGGGCGGGGGGGCATCCTACGAGCAGTACTTC.